The clone carrying this TCR beta chain was picked up a small number of times. No antigen is known for it. The sample originates from a study of T-cell memory formation after mild COVID-19. Overall study context: Largely donor-specific sequence clusters came from a couple of donors. Study outcomes and limitations: Clones which contracted sat mainly in CM and EM if CD4+, and in EMRA if CD8+. Contracting clones from day 15 to 85 had balanced CD4/CD8; later expanders favoured CD4+.

The CDR3 spans 15 residues. The V and J ends lost 6 bases and 8 bases, in that order; junction bases with no gene match: 11. Germline V CDR1 and CDR2: MDHEN, SYDVKM. It was 5'RACE with constant-segment primers that produced the TCR alpha and TCR beta cDNA libraries, which carried sample barcodes and UMIs. TCRdb re-called the 5' RACE reads through MiXCR, storing one row per CDR3 protein. The data show tens of thousands of distinct CDR3 sequences, with 7.7% seen just once and roughly 29% held by the top ten. The source of this sequence is a young man who had mild COVID-19 (a few samples of this study predate the infection). Cell type and time point are not known. The chain has TRBV28 and TRBJ1-4; 8 nucleotides line up with TRBD1. Sequencing input: PBMCs or a T cell subset sorted from them (not recorded which). In nucleotides, the CDR3 is TGTGCCAGCAGCCTCCAGGGGGCTGGGAGCGAAAAACTGTTTTTT. Amino acid sequence: CASSLQGAGSEKLFF.